A selection of T cell receptor beta chains follows, all from one sample in a study of T cells after yellow fever vaccination. MiXCR, run by TCRdb on the 5' RACE reads, gives a single entry per CDR3 protein. The table includes about 96,000 distinct CDR3 sequences, 8% to 10% detected once. The material sequenced was CD8+ T cells not binding an NS4B(214-222) dextramer, sorted from PBMCs, taken more than 13 days after the first yellow fever vaccination. The source of these receptors is a man aged 18 to 30 who received the YFV17D yellow fever vaccine. CDR3s include the opening cysteine and the closing phenylalanine or tryptophan. Fields, in order: V gene, D gene, J gene, clone size, CDR3 protein, CDR3 DNA. D genes are given only for firm matches. Size is omitted from some rows. Given values are once, few, many or a class for expanded clones.

V gene: TRBV30
D gene: TRBD1
J gene: TRBJ2-7
clone size: few
CDR3 protein: CALVRQDRDYEQYF
CDR3 DNA: TGTGCCCTGGTAAGACAGGACAGGGACTACGAGCAGTACTTC

V gene: TRBV5-4
D gene: TRBD2
J gene: TRBJ2-5
clone size: NA
CDR3 protein: CASSRSGLAGEETQYF
CDR3 DNA: TGTGCCAGCAGCCGATCGGGACTAGCGGGGGAAGAGACCCAGTACTTC

V gene: TRBV12-3/TRBV12-4
D gene: NA
J gene: TRBJ1-2
clone size: NA
CDR3 protein: CASSLNRASYGYTF
CDR3 DNA: TGTGCCAGCAGTTTAAACAGGGCCTCTTATGGCTACACCTTC

V gene: TRBV7-8
D gene: TRBD2
J gene: TRBJ2-2
clone size: NA
CDR3 protein: CASSLHRTSGGLWELFF
CDR3 DNA: TGTGCCAGCAGCTTACACAGGACTAGCGGGGGGTTATGGGAGCTGTTTTTT

V gene: TRBV7-8
D gene: NA
J gene: TRBJ2-2
clone size: NA
CDR3 protein: CASSLALGDMAGELFF
CDR3 DNA: TGTGCCAGCAGCTTAGCGCTTGGGGACATGGCCGGGGAGCTGTTTTTT

V gene: TRBV6-2/TRBV6-3
D gene: NA
J gene: TRBJ1-2
clone size: NA
CDR3 protein: CASSRGLNGYTF
CDR3 DNA: TGTGCCAGCAGCAGGGGTCTTAACGGCTACACCTTC

V gene: TRBV11-2
D gene: TRBD2
J gene: TRBJ2-1
clone size: few
CDR3 protein: CASSWGQGELAGIYNEQFF
CDR3 DNA: TGTGCCAGCAGCTGGGGCCAGGGGGAACTAGCGGGGATATACAATGAGCAGTTCTTC

V gene: TRBV7-9
D gene: NA
J gene: TRBJ1-1
clone size: many
CDR3 protein: CASTRSGGGEAFF
CDR3 DNA: TGTGCCAGCACTAGGAGCGGAGGGGGTGAAGCTTTCTTT

V gene: TRBV5-1
D gene: TRBD2
J gene: TRBJ2-7
clone size: many
CDR3 protein: CATSVAGASYEQYF
CDR3 DNA: TGCGCCACATCAGTAGCGGGGGCCTCCTACGAGCAGTACTTC

V gene: TRBV5-1
D gene: NA
J gene: TRBJ2-7
clone size: many
CDR3 protein: CASSIRGKVHEQYF
CDR3 DNA: TGCGCCAGCAGCATCAGGGGAAAGGTCCACGAGCAGTACTTC

V gene: TRBV27
D gene: TRBD1
J gene: TRBJ1-5
clone size: NA
CDR3 protein: CASSSLTGGQPQHF
CDR3 DNA: TGTGCCAGCAGTTCTCTGACAGGGGGTCAGCCCCAGCATTTT

V gene: TRBV29-1
D gene: NA
J gene: TRBJ1-5
clone size: many
CDR3 protein: CSVVGDGSNQPQHF
CDR3 DNA: TGCAGCGTTGTGGGCGACGGGAGCAATCAGCCCCAGCATTTT

V gene: TRBV5-1
D gene: NA
J gene: TRBJ2-1
clone size: many
CDR3 protein: CASSLAKKGLNNEQFF
CDR3 DNA: TGCGCCAGCAGCTTGGCCAAAAAGGGCTTAAACAATGAGCAGTTCTTC

V gene: TRBV7-3
D gene: TRBD2
J gene: TRBJ2-3
clone size: NA
CDR3 protein: CASSLRAQAGGTDTQYF
CDR3 DNA: TGTGCCAGCAGCTTAAGAGCGCAAGCGGGGGGGACAGATACGCAGTATTTT

V gene: TRBV3-1
D gene: NA
J gene: TRBJ1-2
clone size: few
CDR3 protein: CASSQDPGRINYGYTF
CDR3 DNA: TGTGCCAGCAGCCAAGATCCCGGCAGAATAAACTATGGCTACACCTTC

V gene: TRBV12-3/TRBV12-4
D gene: NA
J gene: TRBJ2-5
clone size: many
CDR3 protein: CASSLLGETQYF
CDR3 DNA: TGTGCCAGCAGTTTATTGGGGGAGACCCAGTACTTC

V gene: TRBV4-1
D gene: NA
J gene: TRBJ2-1
clone size: few
CDR3 protein: CASSQETRGGHEQFF
CDR3 DNA: TGCGCCAGCAGCCAAGAAACTAGGGGGGGGCATGAGCAGTTCTTC

V gene: TRBV19
D gene: NA
J gene: TRBJ2-7
clone size: few
CDR3 protein: CASSPAARDYEQYF
CDR3 DNA: TGTGCCAGTAGTCCGGCTGCAAGGGACTACGAGCAGTACTTC

V gene: TRBV12-3/TRBV12-4
D gene: NA
J gene: TRBJ1-5
clone size: many
CDR3 protein: CASSTGFGQPQHF
CDR3 DNA: TGTGCCAGCAGCACAGGGTTCGGGCAGCCCCAGCATTTT

V gene: TRBV11-2
D gene: NA
J gene: TRBJ2-7
clone size: few
CDR3 protein: CASRPGHGSSYEQYF
CDR3 DNA: TGTGCCAGCAGGCCGGGACACGGAAGCTCCTACGAGCAGTACTTC

V gene: TRBV19
D gene: TRBD2
J gene: TRBJ2-3
clone size: few
CDR3 protein: CASSIRGGLWDTQYF
CDR3 DNA: TGTGCCAGTAGTATCCGGGGGGGTCTTTGGGATACGCAGTATTTT

V gene: TRBV12-3/TRBV12-4
D gene: TRBD2
J gene: TRBJ2-1
clone size: NA
CDR3 protein: CASSSRLAGGNEQFF
CDR3 DNA: TGTGCCAGCAGTTCAAGACTAGCGGGGGGCAATGAGCAGTTCTTC

V gene: TRBV19
D gene: NA
J gene: TRBJ1-4
clone size: few
CDR3 protein: CATHRDSGGGEKLFF
CDR3 DNA: TGTGCCACCCACCGGGACTCCGGAGGGGGTGAAAAACTGTTTTTT

V gene: TRBV4-1
D gene: TRBD1
J gene: TRBJ1-2
clone size: many
CDR3 protein: CASHGTGGLARGYTF
CDR3 DNA: TGCGCCAGCCACGGGACAGGGGGTTTGGCTCGAGGCTACACCTTC

V gene: TRBV7-2
D gene: TRBD2
J gene: TRBJ2-1
clone size: few
CDR3 protein: CASSLGRGGWNEQFF
CDR3 DNA: TGTGCCAGCAGCTTAGGGCGGGGGGGCTGGAATGAGCAGTTCTTC

V gene: TRBV9
D gene: NA
J gene: TRBJ1-5
clone size: few
CDR3 protein: CASSPGARNQPQHF
CDR3 DNA: TGTGCCAGCAGTCCAGGGGCAAGAAATCAGCCCCAGCATTTT

V gene: TRBV19
D gene: NA
J gene: TRBJ2-7
clone size: few
CDR3 protein: CASSIGQDHYEQYF
CDR3 DNA: TGTGCCAGTAGTATCGGGCAGGACCACTACGAGCAGTACTTC

V gene: TRBV11-2
D gene: TRBD1
J gene: TRBJ1-1
clone size: NA
CDR3 protein: CASSLASGGFTEAFF
CDR3 DNA: TGTGCCAGCAGCTTAGCATCAGGGGGCTTCACTGAAGCTTTCTTT

V gene: TRBV4-3
D gene: TRBD2
J gene: TRBJ2-7
clone size: many
CDR3 protein: CASSQEASGVSEQYF
CDR3 DNA: TGCGCCAGCAGCCAAGAAGCTAGCGGGGTTTCCGAGCAGTACTTC